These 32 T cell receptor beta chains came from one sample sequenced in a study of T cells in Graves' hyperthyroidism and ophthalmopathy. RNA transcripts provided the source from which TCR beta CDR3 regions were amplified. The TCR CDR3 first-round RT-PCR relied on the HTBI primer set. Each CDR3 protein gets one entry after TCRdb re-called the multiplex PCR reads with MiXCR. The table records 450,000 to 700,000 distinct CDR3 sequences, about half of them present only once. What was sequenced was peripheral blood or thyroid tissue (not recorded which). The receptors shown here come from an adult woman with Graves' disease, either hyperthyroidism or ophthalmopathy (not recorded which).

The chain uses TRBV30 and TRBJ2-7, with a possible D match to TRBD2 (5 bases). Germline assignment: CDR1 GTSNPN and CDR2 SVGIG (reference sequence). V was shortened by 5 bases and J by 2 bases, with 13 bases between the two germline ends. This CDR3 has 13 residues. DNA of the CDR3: TGTGCCTGGGACCCTAGCAACACCTACGAGCAGTACTTC. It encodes CAWDPSNTYEQYF.

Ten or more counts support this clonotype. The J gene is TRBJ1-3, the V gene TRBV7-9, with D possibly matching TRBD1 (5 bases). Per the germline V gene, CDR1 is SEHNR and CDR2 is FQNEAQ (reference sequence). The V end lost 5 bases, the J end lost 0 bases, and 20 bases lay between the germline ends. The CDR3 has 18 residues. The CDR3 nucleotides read TGTGCCAGCAGCCTGGACGGGGGAGACCTTCACTCTGGAAACACCATATATTTT. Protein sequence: CASSLDGGDLHSGNTIYF.

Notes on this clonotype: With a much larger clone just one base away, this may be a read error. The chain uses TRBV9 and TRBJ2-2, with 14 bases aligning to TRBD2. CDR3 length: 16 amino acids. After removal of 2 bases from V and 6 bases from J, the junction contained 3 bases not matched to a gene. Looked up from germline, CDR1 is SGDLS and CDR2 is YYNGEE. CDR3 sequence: CASSVTSGRVAGELFF. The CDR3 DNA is TGTGCCAGCAGCGTGACTAGCGGGAGGGTCGCCGGGGAGCTGTTTTTT. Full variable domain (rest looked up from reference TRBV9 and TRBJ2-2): DSGVTQTPKHLITATGQRVTLRCSPRSGDLSVYWYQQSLDQGLQFLIQYYNGEERAKGNILERFSAQQFPDLHSELNLSSLELGDSALYFCASSVTSGRVAGELFFGEGSRLTVL.

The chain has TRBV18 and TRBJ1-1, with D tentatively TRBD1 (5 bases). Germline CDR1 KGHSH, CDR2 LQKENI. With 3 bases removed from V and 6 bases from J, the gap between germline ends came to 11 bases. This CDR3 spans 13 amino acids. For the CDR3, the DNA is TGTGCCAGCTCACCTCAGGGAGGAGCTGAAGCTTTCTTT. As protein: CASSPQGGAEAFF.

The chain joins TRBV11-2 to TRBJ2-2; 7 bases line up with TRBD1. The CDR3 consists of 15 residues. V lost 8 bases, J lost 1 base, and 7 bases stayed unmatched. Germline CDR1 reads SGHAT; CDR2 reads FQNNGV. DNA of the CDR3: TGTGCCAGCCGGGACAGTATTATGAACACCGGGGAGCTGTTTTTT. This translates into CASRDSIMNTGELFF.

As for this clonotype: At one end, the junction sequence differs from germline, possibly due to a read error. Here the CDR3 DNA reads TGTACCTGGAGTTGGGGTACGAACACCGGGGAGCTGTTTTTT. Its translation is CTWSWGTNTGELFF. V is TRBV30 and J is TRBJ2-2; no clear D. Germline values: CDR1 GTSNPN, CDR2 SVGIG (reference sequence). The CDR3 extends over 14 amino acids.

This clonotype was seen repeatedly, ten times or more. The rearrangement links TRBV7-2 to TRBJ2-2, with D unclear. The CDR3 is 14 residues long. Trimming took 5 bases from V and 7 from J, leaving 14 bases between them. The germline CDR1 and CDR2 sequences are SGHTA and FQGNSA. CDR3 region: CASSPPIKDGELFF. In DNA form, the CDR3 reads TGTGCCAGCAGCCCGCCAATAAAGGACGGGGAGCTGTTTTTT.

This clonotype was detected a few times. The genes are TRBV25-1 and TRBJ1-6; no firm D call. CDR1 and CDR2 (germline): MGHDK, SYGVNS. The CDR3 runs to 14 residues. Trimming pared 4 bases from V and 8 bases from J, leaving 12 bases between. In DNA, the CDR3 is TGTGCCAGCAGTGTCTCAGGCCGGGATTCACCCCTCCACTTT. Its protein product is CASSVSGRDSPLHF.

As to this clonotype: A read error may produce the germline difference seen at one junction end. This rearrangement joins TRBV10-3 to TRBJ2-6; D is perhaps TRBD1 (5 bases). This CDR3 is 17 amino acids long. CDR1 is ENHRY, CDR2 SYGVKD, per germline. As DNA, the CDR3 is TGTGCCATAGGACAACTTTTCCCCGCCCCTGGGGCCAACGTCCCGACTTTC. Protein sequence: CAIGQLFPAPGANVPTF.

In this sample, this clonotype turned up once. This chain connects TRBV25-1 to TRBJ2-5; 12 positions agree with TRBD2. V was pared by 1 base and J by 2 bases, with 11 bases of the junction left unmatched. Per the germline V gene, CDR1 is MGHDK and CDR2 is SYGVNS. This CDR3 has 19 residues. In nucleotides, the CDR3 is TGTGCCAGCAGTGAATCGCTCGGTTGGACTAGCGGGGTTCAAGAGACCCAGTACTTC. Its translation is CASSESLGWTSGVQETQYF. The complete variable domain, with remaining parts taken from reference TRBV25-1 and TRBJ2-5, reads EADIYQTPRYLVIGTGKKITLECSQTMGHDKMYWYQQDPGMELHLIHYSYGVNSTEKGDLSSESTVSRIRTEHFPLTLESARPSHTSQYLCASSESLGWTSGVQETQYFGPGTRLLVL.

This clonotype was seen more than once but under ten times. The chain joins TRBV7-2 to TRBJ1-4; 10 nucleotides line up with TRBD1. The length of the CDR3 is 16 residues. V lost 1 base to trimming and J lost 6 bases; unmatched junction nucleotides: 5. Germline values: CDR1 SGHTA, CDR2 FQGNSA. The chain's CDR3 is CASSLVPGTGDEKLFF. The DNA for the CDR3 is TGTGCCAGCAGCTTAGTACCCGGGACAGGGGATGAAAAACTGTTTTTT.

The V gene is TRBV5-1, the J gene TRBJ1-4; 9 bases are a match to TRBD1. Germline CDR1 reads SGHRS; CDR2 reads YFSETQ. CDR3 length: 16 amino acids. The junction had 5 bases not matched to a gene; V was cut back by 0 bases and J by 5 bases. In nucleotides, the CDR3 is TGCGCCAGCAGCTTGGATCCCGGGACAGGGAATGAAAAACTGTTTTTT. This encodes CASSLDPGTGNEKLFF.

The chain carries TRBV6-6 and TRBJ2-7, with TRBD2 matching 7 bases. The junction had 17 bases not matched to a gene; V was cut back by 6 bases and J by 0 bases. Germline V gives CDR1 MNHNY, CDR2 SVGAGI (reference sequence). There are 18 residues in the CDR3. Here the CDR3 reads CASSHRLGDGRSSYEQYF. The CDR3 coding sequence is TGTGCCAGCAGCCATAGGCTCGGAGACGGGAGGAGCTCCTACGAGCAGTACTTC.

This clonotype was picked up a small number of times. This CDR3 reads CASSFGQDQPQHF. DNA for the CDR3: TGTGCCAGCAGCTTCGGACAGGATCAGCCCCAGCATTTT. The V call is TRBV7-9, the J call TRBJ1-5, with TRBD1 identical over 7 bases. Trimming took 3 bases from V and 5 from J; bases not matched to a gene: 1. Germline CDR1 SEHNR, CDR2 FQNEAQ (reference sequence). CDR3 length: 13 residues.

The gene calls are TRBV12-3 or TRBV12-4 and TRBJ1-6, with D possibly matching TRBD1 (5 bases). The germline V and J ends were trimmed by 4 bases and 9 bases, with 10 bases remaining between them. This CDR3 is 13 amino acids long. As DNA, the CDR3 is TGTGCCAGCAGTTCCGGGCAGGGTTCACCCCTCCACTTT. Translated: CASSSGQGSPLHF.

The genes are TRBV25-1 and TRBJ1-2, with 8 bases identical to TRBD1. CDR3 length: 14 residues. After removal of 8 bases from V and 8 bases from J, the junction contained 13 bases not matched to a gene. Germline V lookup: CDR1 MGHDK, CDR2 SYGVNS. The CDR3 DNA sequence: TGTGCCAGCTTAGGACAGGGTAGCGCAAACGGCTACACCTTC. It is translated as CASLGQGSANGYTF.

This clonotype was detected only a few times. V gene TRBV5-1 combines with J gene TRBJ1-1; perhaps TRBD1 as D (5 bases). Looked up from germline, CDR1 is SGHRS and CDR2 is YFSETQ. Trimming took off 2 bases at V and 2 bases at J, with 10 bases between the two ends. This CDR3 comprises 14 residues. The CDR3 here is CASSFARGNTEAFF. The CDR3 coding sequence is TGCGCCAGCAGCTTCGCAAGGGGCAACACTGAAGCTTTCTTT.

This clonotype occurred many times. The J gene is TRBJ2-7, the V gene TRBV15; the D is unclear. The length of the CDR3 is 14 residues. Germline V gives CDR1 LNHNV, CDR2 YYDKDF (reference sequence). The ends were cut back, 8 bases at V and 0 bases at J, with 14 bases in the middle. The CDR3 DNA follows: TGTGCCACCCTAGAGGCAGGTCGCTCCTACGAGCAGTACTTC. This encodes CATLEAGRSYEQYF.

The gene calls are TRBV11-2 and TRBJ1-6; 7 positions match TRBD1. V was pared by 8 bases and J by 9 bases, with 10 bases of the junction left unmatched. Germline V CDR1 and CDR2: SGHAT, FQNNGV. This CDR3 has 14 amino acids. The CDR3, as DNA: TGTGCCAGCTCACCACAGAGACAGGGTTCACCCCTCCACTTT. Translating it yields CASSPQRQGSPLHF.

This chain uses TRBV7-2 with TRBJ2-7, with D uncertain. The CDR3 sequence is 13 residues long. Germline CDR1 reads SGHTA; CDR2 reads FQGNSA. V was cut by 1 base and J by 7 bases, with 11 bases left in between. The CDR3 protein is CASSLERSWEQYF. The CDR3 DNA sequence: TGTGCCAGCAGCTTAGAACGGTCCTGGGAGCAGTACTTC.

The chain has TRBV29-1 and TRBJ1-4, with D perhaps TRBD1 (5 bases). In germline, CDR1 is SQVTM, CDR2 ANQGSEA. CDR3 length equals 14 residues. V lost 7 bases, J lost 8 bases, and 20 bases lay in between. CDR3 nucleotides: TGCAGCGGTGGGGCCGCCAAGAGTGGGGAAAAACTGTTTTTT. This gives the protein CSGGAAKSGEKLFF.

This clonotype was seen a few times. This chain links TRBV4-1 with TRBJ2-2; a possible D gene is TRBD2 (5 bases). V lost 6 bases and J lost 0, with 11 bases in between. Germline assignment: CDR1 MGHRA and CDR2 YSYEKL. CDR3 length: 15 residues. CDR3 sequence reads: CASRRAGSNTGELFF. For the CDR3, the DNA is TGCGCCAGCAGGAGGGCGGGCTCGAACACCGGGGAGCTGTTTTTT.

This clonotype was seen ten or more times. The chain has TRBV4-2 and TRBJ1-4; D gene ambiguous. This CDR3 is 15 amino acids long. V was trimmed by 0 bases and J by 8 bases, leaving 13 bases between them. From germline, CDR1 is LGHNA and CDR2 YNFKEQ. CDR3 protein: CASSQEMVKYEKLFF. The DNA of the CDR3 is TGTGCCAGCAGCCAAGAGATGGTAAAGTACGAAAAACTGTTTTTT.

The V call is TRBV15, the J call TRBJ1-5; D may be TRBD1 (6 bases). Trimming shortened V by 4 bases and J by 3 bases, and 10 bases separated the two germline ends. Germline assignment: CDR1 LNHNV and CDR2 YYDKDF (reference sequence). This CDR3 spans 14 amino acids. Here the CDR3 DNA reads TGTGCCACCAGCATCACAGGGTTCAATCAGCCCCAGCATTTT. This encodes CATSITGFNQPQHF.

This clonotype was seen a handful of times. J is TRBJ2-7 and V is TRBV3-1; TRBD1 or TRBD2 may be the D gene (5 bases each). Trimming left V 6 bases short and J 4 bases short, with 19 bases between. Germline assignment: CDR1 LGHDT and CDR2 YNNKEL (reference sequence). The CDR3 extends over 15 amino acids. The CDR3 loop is CASSPGWDAAYEQYF. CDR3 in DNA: TGTGCCAGCAGTCCTGGATGGGACGCTGCATACGAGCAGTACTTC.

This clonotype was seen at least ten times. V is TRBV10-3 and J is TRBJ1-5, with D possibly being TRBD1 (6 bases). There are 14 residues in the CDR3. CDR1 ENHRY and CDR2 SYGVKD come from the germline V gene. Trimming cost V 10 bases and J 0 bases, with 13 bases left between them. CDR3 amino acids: CATGQLNSNQPQHF. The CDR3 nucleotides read TGTGCCACCGGACAGCTTAATAGCAATCAGCCCCAGCATTTT.

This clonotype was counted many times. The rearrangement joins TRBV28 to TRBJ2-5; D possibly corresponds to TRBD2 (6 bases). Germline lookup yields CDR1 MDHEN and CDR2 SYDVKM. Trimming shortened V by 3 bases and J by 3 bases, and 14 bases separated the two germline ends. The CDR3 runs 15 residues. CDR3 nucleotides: TGTGCCAGCAGTTTGCGGGAAGCACTCAAAGAGACCCAGTACTTC. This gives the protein CASSLREALKETQYF. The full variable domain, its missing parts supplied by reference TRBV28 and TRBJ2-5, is DVKVTQSSRYLVKRTGEKVFLECVQDMDHENMFWYRQDPGLGLRLIYFSYDVKMKEKGDIPEGYSVSREKKERFSLILESASTNQTSMYLCASSLREALKETQYFGPGTRLLVL.

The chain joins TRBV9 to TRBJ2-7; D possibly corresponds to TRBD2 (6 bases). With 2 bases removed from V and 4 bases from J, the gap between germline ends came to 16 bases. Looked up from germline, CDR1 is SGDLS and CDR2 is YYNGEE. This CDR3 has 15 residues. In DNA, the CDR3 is TGTGCCAGCAGCGTCCGACTAGATTCCCGGTACGAGCAGTACTTC. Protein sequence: CASSVRLDSRYEQYF.

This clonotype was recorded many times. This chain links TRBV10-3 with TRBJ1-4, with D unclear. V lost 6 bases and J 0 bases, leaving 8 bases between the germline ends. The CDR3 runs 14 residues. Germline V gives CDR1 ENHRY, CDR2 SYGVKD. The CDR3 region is CAIRGSATNEKLFF. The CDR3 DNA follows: TGTGCCATCAGGGGGAGTGCAACTAATGAAAAACTGTTTTTT.

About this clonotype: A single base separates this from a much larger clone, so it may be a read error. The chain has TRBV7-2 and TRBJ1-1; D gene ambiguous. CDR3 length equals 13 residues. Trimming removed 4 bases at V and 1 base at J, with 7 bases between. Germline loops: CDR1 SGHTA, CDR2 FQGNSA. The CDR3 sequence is CASSSRENTEAFF. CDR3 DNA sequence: TGTGCCAGCAGCTCTCGAGAGAACACTGAAGCTTTCTTT.

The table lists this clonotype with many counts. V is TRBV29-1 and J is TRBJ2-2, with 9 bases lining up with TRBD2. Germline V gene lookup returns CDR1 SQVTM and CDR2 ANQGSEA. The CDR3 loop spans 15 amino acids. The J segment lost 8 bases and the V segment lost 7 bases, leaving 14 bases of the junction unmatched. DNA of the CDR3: TGCAGCGCCTTGATGGGCGGGAGGGTCCGGGGGGAGCTGTTTTTT. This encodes CSALMGGRVRGELFF.

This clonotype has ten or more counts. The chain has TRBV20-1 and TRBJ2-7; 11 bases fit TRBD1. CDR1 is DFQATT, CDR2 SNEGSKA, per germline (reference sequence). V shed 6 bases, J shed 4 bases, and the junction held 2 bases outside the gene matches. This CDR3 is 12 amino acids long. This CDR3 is CSARDRGYEQYF. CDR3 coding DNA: TGCAGTGCGCGGGACAGGGGGTACGAGCAGTACTTC.